This TCR beta chain was sequenced in a study of graft-versus-host responses after intestinal transplantation. This CDR3 region has 14 residues. V was clipped by 8 bases and J by 3 bases, with 13 bases between them. Per the germline V gene, CDR1 is SNHLY and CDR2 is FYNNEI. The assay was immunoSEQ multiplex PCR, and TCRdb's table has in-frame clones only and misses some. This sample has 45,000 or so clones, with 91% found just once. The sequence came from a human patient who received an intestinal transplant, so some T cells may come from the graft donor. Specimen: PBMCs, collected 524 days after transplant. The chain combines TRBV2 with TRBJ1-4; possibly TRBD1 for D (6 bases). CDR3 residues: CASWGGGSNEKLFF. The CDR3, as DNA: TGTGCCAGCTGGGGAGGGGGATCTAATGAAAAACTGTTTTTT.